One sample yielded the 10 T cell receptor beta chains listed below, sequenced in a study of blood T cell repertoires in COVID-19. The assay was immunoSEQ multiplex PCR, and TCRdb's table has in-frame clones only and misses some. This sample has some 190,000 clones, with about four fifths found just once. The sample comprised peripheral blood. These receptor sequences come from a woman in her thirties or forties with COVID-19, enrolled during active disease.

The chain links TRBV7-9 to TRBJ2-5; TRBD1 agrees at 8 bases. J was trimmed by 7 bases and V by 5 bases; bases with no gene match: 9. In germline, CDR1 is SEHNR, CDR2 FQNEAQ (reference sequence). The CDR3 spans 14 residues. The CDR3 loop is CASSVPGQATTQYF. The CDR3 DNA sequence: TGTGCCAGCAGCGTTCCGGGACAGGCTACGACCCAGTACTTC. The whole variable domain, filled in from reference TRBV7-9 and TRBJ2-5, reads DTGVSQNPRHKITKRGQNVTFRCDPISEHNRLYWYRQTLGQGPEFLTYFQNEAQLEKSRLLSDRFSAERPKGSFSTLEIQRTEQGDSAMYLCASSVPGQATTQYFGPGTRLLVL.

This chain uses TRBV29-1 with TRBJ2-3; D may be TRBD2 (5 bases). CDR1 SQVTM and CDR2 ANQGSEA come from the germline V gene. CDR3 size: 12 residues. Trimming took off 7 bases at V and 4 bases at J, with 12 bases between the two ends. The CDR3 coding sequence is TGCAGCGGAGGACTGGGAGCAGATACGCAGTATTTT. Protein product: CSGGLGADTQYF.

The chain combines TRBV2 with TRBJ2-7; 10 bases are a match to TRBD1. The CDR3 extends over 12 amino acids. J lost 5 bases, V lost 7 bases, and 2 bases had no gene match. Germline V gene data show CDR1 as SNHLY and CDR2 as FYNNEI. CDR3 nucleotides: TGTGCCAGCAAGGACAGGGGGGACGAGCAGTACGTC. The encoded protein is CASKDRGDEQYV.

The gene calls are TRBV10-3 and TRBJ1-5; 11 bases are a match to TRBD1. The CDR3 is made up of 17 amino acids. Unmatched junction bases numbered 8, after V lost 0 bases and J lost 7 bases. The germline gives CDR1 ENHRY, CDR2 SYGVKD. The CDR3 region is CAISESLPGTGGQPQHF. As DNA, the CDR3 is TGTGCCATCAGTGAGTCCCTTCCCGGGACAGGGGGACAGCCCCAGCATTTT.

The rearrangement links TRBV3-1 (or the pseudogene TRBV3-2) to TRBJ1-6; unclear D gene. V was cut by 0 bases and J by 6 bases, with 15 bases left in between. This CDR3 has 17 residues. The V gene's germline CDR1 is LGHDT and CDR2 YNNKEL (reference sequence). CDR3 DNA: TGTGCCAGCAGCCAAGACGTGAACCTGGGCCCTAATTCACCCCTCCACTTT. This codes for CASSQDVNLGPNSPLHF.

The chain joins TRBV6-5 to TRBJ2-1, with 12 positions matching TRBD2. The CDR3 runs to 15 residues. Trimming at V came to 0 bases and at J to 8 bases, leaving 2 bases not matched to a gene. Germline V gives CDR1 MNHEY, CDR2 SVGAGI. The CDR3 nucleotides read TGTGCCAGCAGTTACTCTGCTAGCGGGGGGGATGAGCAGTTCTTC. Amino acid sequence: CASSYSASGGDEQFF.

The chain couples TRBV4-2 to TRBJ2-5, with 7 positions matching TRBD2. The V segment lost 1 base and the J segment 1 base; nucleotides outside the gene matches: 3. CDR1 is LGHNA and CDR2 is YNFKEQ in the germline V gene. CDR3 length: 15 residues. CDR3 loop: CASSQGGTTQETQYF. The CDR3 nucleotides are TGTGCCAGCAGCCAAGGAGGGACTACCCAAGAGACCCAGTACTTC.

V gene TRBV18 combines with J gene TRBJ1-1, with D unresolved. Germline V lookup: CDR1 KGHSH, CDR2 LQKENI. The CDR3 spans 13 residues. V was shortened by 5 bases and J by 0 bases, with 7 bases between the two germline ends. The CDR3 DNA reads TGTGCCAGCTCAGCGAGCCTGAACACTGAAGCTTTCTTT. As protein: CASSASLNTEAFF.

The rearrangement links TRBV19 to TRBJ2-3; TRBD2 matches 8 bases. The germline V gene has CDR1 LNHDA and CDR2 SQIVND (reference sequence). The CDR3 runs to 15 residues. V trimming: 5 bases; J trimming: 3 bases; junction bases outside the gene matches: 7. This CDR3 is CASSLSGGGTDTQYF. In DNA, the CDR3 is TGTGCCAGTAGTCTCTCTGGCGGGGGGACAGATACGCAGTATTTT.

The CDR3 sequence is CAWSRETQYF. Here the CDR3 DNA reads TGTGCCTGGAGTCGGGAGACCCAGTACTTC. This sequence joins TRBV30 and TRBJ2-5; unclear D gene. V dropped 2 bases and J dropped 5 bases, with 3 bases sitting between them. This CDR3 contains 10 residues. The germline CDR1 and CDR2 sequences are GTSNPN and SVGIG (reference sequence).